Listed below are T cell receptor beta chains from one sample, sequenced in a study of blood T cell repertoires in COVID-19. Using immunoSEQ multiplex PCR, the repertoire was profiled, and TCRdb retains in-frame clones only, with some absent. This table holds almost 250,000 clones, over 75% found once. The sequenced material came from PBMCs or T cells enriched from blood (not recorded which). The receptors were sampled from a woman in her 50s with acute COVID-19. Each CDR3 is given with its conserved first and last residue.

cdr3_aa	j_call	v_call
CAWKTSGTDTQYF	TRBJ2-3	TRBV30
CASSRREGGEQFF	TRBJ2-1	TRBV3-1/TRBV3-2
CASSLARGREEQYF	TRBJ2-7	TRBV7-9
CASRTQGDTEAFF	TRBJ1-1	TRBV5-1
CASSLARRGTAWTDTQYF	TRBJ2-3	TRBV11-2
CASSLGGGDEQFF	TRBJ2-1	TRBV7-9
CACGTGTGNTIYF	TRBJ1-3	TRBV30
CASSPVGGRETEAFF	TRBJ1-1	TRBV9
CASGSSTGNGYTF	TRBJ1-2	TRBV12-5
CASRPGGGVNTEAFF	TRBJ1-1	TRBV7-2
CASSTGQGHNTGELFF	TRBJ2-2	TRBV5-4
CASSPHSGGLNTGELFF	TRBJ2-2	TRBV9
CASSPLLYNEQFF	TRBJ2-1	TRBV6-2/TRBV6-3
CASSIAWVSTGTLEGYTF	TRBJ1-2	TRBV19
CASSVAGTGGNTIYF	TRBJ1-3	TRBV9
CASSFDGQASYEQYF	TRBJ2-7	TRBV7-2
CATSIEQVRSGNTIYF	TRBJ1-3	TRBV15
CASSLRSLAGYQETQYF	TRBJ2-5	TRBV7-9
CASSLGTDYYGYTF	TRBJ1-2	TRBV7-2
CASSPSTGGSQPQHF	TRBJ1-5	TRBV28
CASSLGAEQFF	TRBJ2-1	TRBV5-1
CASTPGDLRDTEAFF	TRBJ1-1	TRBV28
CATSDSSLAGGGEQFF	TRBJ2-1	TRBV24-1
CASSLEGGPPYEQYF	TRBJ2-7	TRBV11-2
CASSLLGTSNTGELFF	TRBJ2-2	TRBV7-9
CASSILGTSGGTDTQYF	TRBJ2-3	TRBV19
CASSGDTNQPQHF	TRBJ1-5	TRBV2
CSVLLAGGPVETQYF	TRBJ2-5	TRBV29-1
CASSPDGRVWDTEAFF	TRBJ1-1	TRBV19
CAISDPGYPEAFF	TRBJ1-1	TRBV10-3
CASSLRGQGARDTEAFF	TRBJ1-1	TRBV11-2
CASSPSQVAVGSPLHF	TRBJ1-6	TRBV19
CASSFNTGAVETQYF	TRBJ2-5	TRBV7-6
CASSLGQGRVEPQHF	TRBJ1-5	TRBV5-1
CAWSVSSNEQFF	TRBJ2-1	TRBV30
CASSPQGTGYGYTF	TRBJ1-2	TRBV6-2/TRBV6-3
CASSTRGQIVF	TRBJ1-1	TRBV12-3/TRBV12-4
CASSLEASGVLNTQYF	TRBJ2-3	TRBV7-8
CATSDWVVKTALGYTF	TRBJ1-2	TRBV24-1
CASSPKQVSYEQYF	TRBJ2-7	TRBV18
CASRPTGNLNGYTF	TRBJ1-2	TRBV2
CASSQSPGVNTEAFF	TRBJ1-1	TRBV6-1
CASRSDNNYGYTF	TRBJ1-2	TRBV7-2
CASARGGPGAFF	TRBJ1-1	TRBV28
CASSLGGRGTEAFF	TRBJ1-1	TRBV5-4
CATRGDSHTGELFF	TRBJ2-2	TRBV24-1
CASSLVGTVEAFF	TRBJ1-1	TRBV7-9
CASSKRQGDYGYTF	TRBJ1-2	TRBV7-2
CASMRTLGSGELFF	TRBJ2-2	TRBV19